Listed below are T cell receptor beta chains from one sample, sequenced in a study of T cells in Graves' hyperthyroidism and ophthalmopathy. TCRdb re-derived calls from the multiplex PCR reads in MiXCR, one entry per CDR3 protein. The sample shows about 350,000 distinct CDR3 sequences, about 16% of them seen only once. Material: blood. The receptors here all came from a woman in her sixties with Graves' ophthalmopathy. The CDR3 runs from the conserved cysteine through the conserved F or W. The order of the fields is clone size, V gene, D gene, J gene, CDR3 DNA, CDR3 protein. D genes are given only for firm matches. Not every row has a clone size; where given, it reads once, few, many or a size class.

many	TRBV7-8	.	TRBJ2-5	TGTGCCAGCAGCCCCCCAACCGCGGACCAAGAGACCCAGTACTTC	CASSPPTADQETQYF
many	TRBV11-2	.	TRBJ2-3	TGTGCCAGCAGCTACGCGGGCAGGGAGTATGACACAGATACGCAGTATTTT	CASSYAGREYDTDTQYF
.	TRBV3-1	.	TRBJ2-7	TGTGCCAGCAGCCAAGAGAGGGGACACCTCTACGAGCAGTACTTC	CASSQERGHLYEQYF
few	TRBV20-1	.	TRBJ2-3	TGCAGTGCTAGTGACAGCAGCCCTAGCACAGATACGCAGTATTTT	CSASDSSPSTDTQYF
many	TRBV4-1	TRBD2	TRBJ2-3	TGCGCCAGCAGTGATAGCGGGAGAGGTCGCACAGATACGCAGTATTTT	CASSDSGRGRTDTQYF
many	TRBV6-1	TRBD1	TRBJ2-6	TGTGCCGCGGACAGGGTTGCTGGGGCCAACGTCCTGACTTTC	CAADRVAGANVLTF
many	TRBV28	.	TRBJ2-7	TGTGCCAGCAGTCGGACCCCCTACGAGCAGTACTTC	CASSRTPYEQYF
.	TRBV5-4	TRBD2	TRBJ2-3	TGTGCCAGCAGCCAACCGGGACTAGCGGGAACCGATACGCAGTATTTT	CASSQPGLAGTDTQYF
many	TRBV7-2	.	TRBJ1-1	TGTGCCAGCAGCTTACGGGGTTTCGGCACTGAAGCTTTCTTT	CASSLRGFGTEAFF
.	TRBV11-2	.	TRBJ2-5	TGTGCCAGCAGCTTAGCTGCCCGGGGAGGAGAGACCCAGTACTTC	CASSLAARGGETQYF
many	TRBV18	.	TRBJ1-1	TGTGCCAGCTCACCCCGGGCTGCAGGGGCGGGCACTGAAGCTTTCTTT	CASSPRAAGAGTEAFF
many	TRBV7-9	TRBD1	TRBJ2-7	TGTGCCAGCAGCCCCCTTCGGGGACAGGGGACCTACGAGCAGTACTTC	CASSPLRGQGTYEQYF
many	TRBV12-3/TRBV12-4	TRBD2	TRBJ2-1	TGTGCCAGCAGTTTTTGGACTAGCGGCAACAATGAGCAGTTCTTC	CASSFWTSGNNEQFF
.	TRBV12-5	.	TRBJ2-1	TGTGCTAGTGGTTTGGGGCAGGGACGGGAGCAGTTCTTC	CASGLGQGREQFF
.	TRBV27	.	TRBJ2-1	TGTGCCAGCAAGGGGGTCGCCTACGACAATGAGCAGTTCTTC	CASKGVAYDNEQFF